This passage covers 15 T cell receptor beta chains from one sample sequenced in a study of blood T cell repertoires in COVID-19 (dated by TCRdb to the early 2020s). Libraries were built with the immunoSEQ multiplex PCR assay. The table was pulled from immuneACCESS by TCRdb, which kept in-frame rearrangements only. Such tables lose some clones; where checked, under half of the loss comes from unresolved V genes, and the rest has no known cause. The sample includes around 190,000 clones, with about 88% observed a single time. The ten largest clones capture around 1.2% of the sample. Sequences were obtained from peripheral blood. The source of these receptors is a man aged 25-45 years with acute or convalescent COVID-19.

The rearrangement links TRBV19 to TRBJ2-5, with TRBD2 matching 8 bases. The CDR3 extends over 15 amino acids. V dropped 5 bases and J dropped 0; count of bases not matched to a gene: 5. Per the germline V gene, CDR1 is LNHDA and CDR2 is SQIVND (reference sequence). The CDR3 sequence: CASSGAGGDQETQYF. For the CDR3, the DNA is TGTGCCAGTAGTGGGGCGGGGGGCGACCAAGAGACCCAGTACTTC. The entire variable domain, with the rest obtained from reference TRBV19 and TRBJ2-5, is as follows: DGGITQSPKYLFRKEGQNVTLSCEQNLNHDAMYWYRQDPGQGLRLIYYSQIVNDFQKGDIAEGYSVSREKKESFPLTVTSAQKNPTAFYLCASSGAGGDQETQYFGPGTRLLVL.

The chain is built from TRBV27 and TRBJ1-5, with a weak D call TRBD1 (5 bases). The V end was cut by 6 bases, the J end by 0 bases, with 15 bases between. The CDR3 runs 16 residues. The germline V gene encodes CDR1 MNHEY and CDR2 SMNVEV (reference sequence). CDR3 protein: CASRTQRDYSNQPQHF. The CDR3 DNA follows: TGTGCCAGCAGAACCCAACGGGACTATAGCAATCAGCCCCAGCATTTT.

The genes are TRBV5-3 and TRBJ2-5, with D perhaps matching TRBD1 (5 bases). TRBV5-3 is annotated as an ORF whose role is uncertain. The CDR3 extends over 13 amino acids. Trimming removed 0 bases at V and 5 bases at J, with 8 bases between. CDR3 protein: CARSLANRETQYF. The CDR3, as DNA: TGTGCCAGAAGCTTGGCCAACAGGGAGACCCAGTACTTC.

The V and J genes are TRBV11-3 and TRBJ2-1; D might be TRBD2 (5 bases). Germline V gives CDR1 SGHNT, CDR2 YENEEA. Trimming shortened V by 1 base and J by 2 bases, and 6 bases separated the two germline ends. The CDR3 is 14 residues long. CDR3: CASSLGRTYNEQFF. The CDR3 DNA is TGTGCCAGCAGCTTAGGGAGGACCTACAATGAGCAGTTCTTC. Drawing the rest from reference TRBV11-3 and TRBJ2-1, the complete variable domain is EAGVVQSPRYKIIEKKQPVAFWCNPISGHNTLYWYLQNLGQGPELLIRYENEEAVDDSQLPKDRFSAERLKGVDSTLKIQPAELGDSAVYLCASSLGRTYNEQFFGPGTRLTVL.

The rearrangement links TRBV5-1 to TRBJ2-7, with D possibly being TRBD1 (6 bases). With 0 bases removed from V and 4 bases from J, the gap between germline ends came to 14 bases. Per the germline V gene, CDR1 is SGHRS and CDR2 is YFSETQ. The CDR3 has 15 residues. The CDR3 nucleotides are TGCGCCAGCAGCTTGGGTGGGGGCCTTTATTACGAGCAGTACTTC. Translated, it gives CASSLGGGLYYEQYF.

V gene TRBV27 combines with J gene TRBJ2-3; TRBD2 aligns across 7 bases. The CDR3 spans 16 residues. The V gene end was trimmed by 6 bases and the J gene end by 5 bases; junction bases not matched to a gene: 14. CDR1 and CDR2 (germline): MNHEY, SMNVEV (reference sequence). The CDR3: CASRTEGRGLGDTQYF. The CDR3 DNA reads TGTGCCAGCAGGACAGAGGGGCGGGGGTTGGGAGATACGCAGTATTTT.

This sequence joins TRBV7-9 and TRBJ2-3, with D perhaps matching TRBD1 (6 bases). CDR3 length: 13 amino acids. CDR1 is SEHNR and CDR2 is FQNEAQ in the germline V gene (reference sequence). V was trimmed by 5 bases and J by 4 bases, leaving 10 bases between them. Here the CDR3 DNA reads TGTGCCAGCAGCACACAGGGACCAGATACGCAGTATTTT. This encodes CASSTQGPDTQYF.

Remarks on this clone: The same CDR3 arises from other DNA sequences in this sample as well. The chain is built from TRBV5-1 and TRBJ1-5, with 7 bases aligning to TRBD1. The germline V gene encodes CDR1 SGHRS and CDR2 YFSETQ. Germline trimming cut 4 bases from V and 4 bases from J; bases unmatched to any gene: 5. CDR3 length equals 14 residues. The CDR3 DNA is TGCGCCAGCAGCCTAGGGACAGAGAATCAGCCCCAGCATTTT. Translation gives CASSLGTENQPQHF.

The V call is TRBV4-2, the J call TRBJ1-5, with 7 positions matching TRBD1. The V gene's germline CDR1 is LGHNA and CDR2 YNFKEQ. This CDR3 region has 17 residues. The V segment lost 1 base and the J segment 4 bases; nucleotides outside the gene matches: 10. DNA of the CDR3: TGTGCCAGCAGCCAAGTTACAGGGGTACGCAAAAATCAGCCCCAGCATTTT. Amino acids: CASSQVTGVRKNQPQHF.

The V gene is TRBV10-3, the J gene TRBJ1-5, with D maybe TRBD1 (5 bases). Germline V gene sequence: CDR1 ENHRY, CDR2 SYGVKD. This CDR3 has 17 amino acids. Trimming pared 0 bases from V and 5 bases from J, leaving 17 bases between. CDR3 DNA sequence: TGTGCCATCAGTGAGTCTAAGGGGCAGGCGGCCGATCAGCCCCAGCATTTT. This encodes CAISESKGQAADQPQHF.

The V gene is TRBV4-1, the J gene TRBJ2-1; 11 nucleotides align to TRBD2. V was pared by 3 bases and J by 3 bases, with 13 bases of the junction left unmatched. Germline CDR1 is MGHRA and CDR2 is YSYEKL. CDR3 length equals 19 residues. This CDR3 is CASSHVGRLAGRFYNEQFF. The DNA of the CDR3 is TGCGCCAGCAGCCACGTCGGGAGACTAGCGGGGAGATTCTACAATGAGCAGTTCTTC.

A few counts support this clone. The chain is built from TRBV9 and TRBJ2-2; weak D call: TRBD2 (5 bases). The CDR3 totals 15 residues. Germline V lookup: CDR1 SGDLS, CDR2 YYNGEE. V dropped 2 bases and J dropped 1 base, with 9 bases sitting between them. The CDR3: CASSVGLMNTGELFF. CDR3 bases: TGTGCCAGCAGCGTCGGACTGATGAACACCGGGGAGCTGTTTTTT.

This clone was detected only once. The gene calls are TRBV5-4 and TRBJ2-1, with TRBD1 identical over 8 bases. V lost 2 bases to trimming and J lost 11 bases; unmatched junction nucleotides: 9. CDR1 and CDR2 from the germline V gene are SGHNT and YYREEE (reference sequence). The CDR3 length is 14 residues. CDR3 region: CASSLATRGQKQFF. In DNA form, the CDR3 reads TGTGCCAGCAGCTTAGCCACCAGGGGGCAAAAGCAGTTCTTC.

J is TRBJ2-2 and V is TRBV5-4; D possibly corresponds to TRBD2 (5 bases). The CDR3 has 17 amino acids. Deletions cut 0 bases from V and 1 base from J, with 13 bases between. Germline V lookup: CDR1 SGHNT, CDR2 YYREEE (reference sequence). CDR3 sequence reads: CASSLASAALNTGELFF. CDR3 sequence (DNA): TGTGCCAGCAGCTTGGCCTCAGCGGCTCTGAACACCGGGGAGCTGTTTTTT. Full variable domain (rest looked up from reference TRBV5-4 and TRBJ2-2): ETGVTQSPTHLIKTRGQQVTLRCSSQSGHNTVSWYQQALGQGPQFIFQYYREEENGRGNFPPRFSGLQFPNYSSELNVNALELDDSALYLCASSLASAALNTGELFFGEGSRLTVL.

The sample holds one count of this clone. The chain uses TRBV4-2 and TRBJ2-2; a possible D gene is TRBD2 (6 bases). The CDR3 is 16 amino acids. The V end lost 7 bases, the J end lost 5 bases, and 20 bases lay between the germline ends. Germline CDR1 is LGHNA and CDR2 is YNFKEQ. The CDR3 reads CASTPRGTGTTGELFF. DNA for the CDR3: TGTGCCAGCACCCCCCGGGGGACCGGTACGACCGGGGAGCTGTTTTTT.